The 10 T cell receptor beta chains below come from one sample, sequenced in a study of CXCR4 blockade with PD-1 therapy in pancreatic cancer. This table comes from immunoSEQ multiplex PCR, and its TCRdb copy is limited to in-frame clones, with some not included. The repertoire holds some 1,600 clones, with over 40% as singletons. The sample taken for sequencing was tumor tissue. The receptor set was obtained from a human donor with pancreatic ductal adenocarcinoma.

The chain has TRBV25-1 and TRBJ2-3; D uncertain. The V gene lost 3 bases and the J gene lost 4 bases, with 5 bases spanning the gap. The CDR3 loop spans 12 amino acids. Germline CDR1 MGHDK, CDR2 SYGVNS. As DNA, the CDR3 is TGTGCCAGCAGTGACCCTGCAGATACGCAGTATTTT. Protein product: CASSDPADTQYF.

The chain carries TRBV19 and TRBJ2-5, with D hard to call. Germline V gene lookup returns CDR1 LNHDA and CDR2 SQIVND (reference sequence). The CDR3 consists of 13 residues. The ends were cut back, 3 bases at V and 2 bases at J, with 7 bases in the middle. The CDR3 DNA sequence: TGTGCCAGTAGTATCGCCGCGCAAGAGACCCAGTACTTC. Translation: CASSIAAQETQYF.

The V call is TRBV19, the J call TRBJ2-2; TRBD1 might be the D (5 bases). Germline lookup yields CDR1 LNHDA and CDR2 SQIVND (reference sequence). The CDR3 has 14 amino acids. V dropped 5 bases and J dropped 6 bases, with 13 bases sitting between them. As DNA, the CDR3 is TGTGCCAGTAGTTCCCCCGGACATTCCGGGGAGCTGTTTTTT. It yields the protein CASSSPGHSGELFF.

This clone was recorded a few times. This chain joins TRBV10-3 and TRBJ1-1; D unresolved. Germline V gene lookup returns CDR1 ENHRY and CDR2 SYGVKD. V lost 2 bases and J 0 bases, leaving 4 bases between the germline ends. The CDR3 covers 13 residues. DNA for the CDR3: TGTGCCATCAGTGAGGGGATGAACACTGAAGCTTTCTTT. The encoded protein is CAISEGMNTEAFF.

By share, this clone ranks as medium-sized. The rearrangement joins TRBV11-3 to TRBJ2-2; D not certain. The length of the CDR3 is 14 residues. Looked up from germline, CDR1 is SGHNT and CDR2 is YENEEA. V was pared by 4 bases and J by 1 base, with 7 bases between. The CDR3 loop reads CASSWIGNTGELFF. In DNA, the CDR3 is TGTGCCAGCAGCTGGATTGGGAACACCGGGGAGCTGTTTTTT.

This clone turned up a few times. The rearrangement joins TRBV4-1 to TRBJ2-2, with unresolved D. The CDR3 totals 15 residues. Germline CDR1 MGHRA, CDR2 YSYEKL. The germline V and J ends were trimmed by 0 bases and 7 bases, with 12 bases remaining between them. CDR3 sequence reads: CASSQDGLFIGELFF. CDR3 sequence (DNA): TGCGCCAGCAGCCAAGACGGGCTTTTTATCGGGGAGCTGTTTTTT.

This clone was counted a single time. The chain uses TRBV19 and TRBJ1-1; perhaps TRBD1 as D (5 bases). V lost 3 bases and J lost 4, with 12 bases in between. CDR3 length: 14 residues. In germline, CDR1 is LNHDA, CDR2 SQIVND (reference sequence). CDR3 DNA sequence: TGTGCCAGTAGTATTAATGGGGGGACCACTGAAGCTTTCTTT. Its protein is CASSINGGTTEAFF.

This clone was counted a few times. The V and J genes are TRBV9 and TRBJ2-5; no clear D. This CDR3 contains 12 residues. Germline V gives CDR1 SGDLS, CDR2 YYNGEE. The germline V and J ends were trimmed by 0 bases and 7 bases, with 7 bases remaining between them. CDR3 DNA sequence: TGTGCCAGCAGCGTAGACTCCGGGACCCAGTACTTC. It yields the protein CASSVDSGTQYF.

In this sample, this clone turned up a few times. The genes are TRBV6-8 and TRBJ2-7; possible D gene TRBD1, 6 bases. The CDR3 covers 17 residues. Germline CDR1 reads MNHGY; CDR2 reads SAAAGT. Trimming stripped 9 bases from V and 3 bases from J, with 27 bases between. CDR3 amino acids: CASSPIPQGSMLYEQYF. As DNA, the CDR3 is TGTGCCAGTAGCCCCATCCCCCAGGGGTCGATGCTCTACGAGCAGTACTTC.

This clone has more than one count but fewer than ten. The chain is built from TRBV9 and TRBJ1-2, with unresolved D. Per the germline V gene, CDR1 is SGDLS and CDR2 is YYNGEE. Trimming removed 3 bases at V and 2 bases at J, with 11 bases between. The CDR3 is 14 residues long. The CDR3 DNA follows: TGTGCCAGCAGCGGCTCATTGCAGAACTATGGCTACACCTTC. It yields the protein CASSGSLQNYGYTF.